The entry below describes one T cell receptor (beta chain). The antigen is undetermined. This sample is part of a study of T cell responses to AZD1222 COVID-19 vaccine. Broader study findings: It should be noted that donors were predominantly white British and more often female, and clonal diversity was possibly underestimated.

Germline V gene sequence: CDR1 MDHEN, CDR2 SYDVKM. V lost 7 bases, J lost 8 bases, and 14 bases lay in between. CDR3 length equals 13 residues. The assay was immunoSEQ multiplex PCR, and TCRdb's table has in-frame clones only and misses some. The data contain about 100,000 clones, more than 75% of them singletons. Sequencing was performed on peripheral blood, taken on day 0 of AZD1222 vaccination. The gene calls are TRBV28 and TRBJ2-2; D not resolved. This receptor was obtained from an adult in good health. CDR3 sequence: CASTPRRYGELFF. The CDR3 DNA reads TGTGCCAGCACCCCACGCCGTTATGGGGAGCTGTTTTTT.